A single sample is the source of the 3 T cell receptor beta chains below, sequenced in a study of response to subunit inactivated influenza vaccine. Each CDR3 protein gets one entry after TCRdb re-called the RT-PCR reads with MiXCR. Of over 400,000 distinct CDR3 sequences in the sample, 13% were seen once. Here the sequenced sample was PBMCs from blood, taken more than 35 days after vaccination. The receptors derive from a man aged 50-60 years who received an inactivated influenza vaccine.

V and J are TRBV12-3 or TRBV12-4 and TRBJ2-2, with TRBD1 as a possible D gene (6 bases). V gave up 5 bases and J gave up 10 bases, with 8 bases separating them. This CDR3 comprises 11 residues. This CDR3 reads CASSGDKELFF. The CDR3 DNA sequence: TGTGCCAGCAGTGGGGACAAGGAGCTGTTTTTT.

This rearrangement joins TRBV20-1 to TRBJ2-1; D not certain. Germline V gene lookup returns CDR1 DFQATT and CDR2 SNEGSKA (reference sequence). V lost 3 bases to trimming and J lost 8 bases, with 8 bases between them. The CDR3 sequence is 11 residues long. The CDR3 protein is CSARLEDEQFF. The CDR3 nucleotides are TGCAGTGCTAGGCTCGAGGATGAGCAGTTCTTC.

This clonotype was recorded many times. This rearrangement joins TRBV12-3 or TRBV12-4 to TRBJ2-7; 9 positions agree with TRBD1. This CDR3 region has 14 residues. Trimming took 5 bases from V and 2 from J; bases not matched to a gene: 4. Here the CDR3 reads CASSIQGAAYEQYF. CDR3 DNA sequence: TGTGCCAGCAGTATACAGGGGGCCGCCTACGAGCAGTACTTC.